These 16 T cell receptor beta chains were all obtained from the same sample, sequenced in a study of beta chain features in type 1 diabetes. TCRB transcripts that were expressed got sequenced, as all of the isolated RNA had been reverse transcribed. The data were produced by immunoSEQ multiplex PCR, yet TCRdb's version contains in-frame clones alone and is incomplete. The sample lists roughly 350,000 clones; roughly a tenth were seen once. Study-level findings and limits: Moderately but significantly shorter TCRB CDR3s were found in Type 1 diabetes patients in all four CD4+ subsets.

No antigens are known for them. Sample: central memory CD4+ T cells from blood. These receptors all stem from a man aged 25-45 years with type 1 diabetes.

This clone was recorded a few times. The chain uses TRBV4-3 and TRBJ2-3; D uncertain. The germline gives CDR1 LGHNA, CDR2 YSLEER. The CDR3 contains 16 residues. The V end lost 4 bases, the J end lost 0 bases, and 14 bases lay between the germline ends. Written as DNA, the CDR3 is TGCGCCAGCAGCCCTTCAGTGATAGCTAGCACAGATACGCAGTATTTT. Encoded protein: CASSPSVIASTDTQYF.

V usage is TRBV7-6 and J usage is TRBJ2-3, with D possibly TRBD2 on 5 matching bases. CDR3 length: 16 residues. Germline V gene sequence: CDR1 SGHVS, CDR2 FNYEAQ. V lost 3 bases and J 3 bases, leaving 16 bases between the germline ends. The CDR3 DNA sequence: TGTGCCAGCAGCTTGCGGGCAGCTCGATTTACAGATACGCAGTATTTT. This encodes CASSLRAARFTDTQYF.

This clone came up a few times. V usage is TRBV5-6 and J usage is TRBJ1-2; D is ambiguous. Trimming took off 0 bases at V and 8 bases at J, with 17 bases between the two ends. The CDR3 has 15 residues. Germline loops: CDR1 SGHDT, CDR2 YYEEEE. The DNA for the CDR3 is TGTGCCAGCAGCTTGGGCGTAGGAAATCGCGAGGGCTACACCTTC. Its protein product is CASSLGVGNREGYTF.

The sample holds a few counts of this clone. V is TRBV5-1 and J is TRBJ2-1; 11 nucleotides align to TRBD2. The germline V gene encodes CDR1 SGHRS and CDR2 YFSETQ. The CDR3 contains 15 residues. V dropped 3 bases and J dropped 9; count of bases not matched to a gene: 8. The chain's CDR3 is CASSSSGLAVTEQFF. Here the CDR3 DNA reads TGCGCCAGCAGCTCATCGGGACTAGCGGTTACTGAGCAGTTCTTC.

The J gene is TRBJ2-4, the V gene TRBV19, with TRBD2 matching 10 bases. Germline lookup yields CDR1 LNHDA and CDR2 SQIVND (reference sequence). The trim removed 7 bases at V and 8 bases at J, leaving 8 bases unmatched. The CDR3 length is 14 residues. CDR3 sequence (DNA): TGTGCCAGTAATCAGCGGGAGGGCCGGGACATTCAGTACTTC. It translates to CASNQREGRDIQYF.

This clone occurred many times. Other nucleotide sequences from this sample produce the same CDR3. This chain links TRBV27 with TRBJ2-7; unclear D gene. Deletions cut 4 bases from V and 3 bases from J, with 4 bases between. Germline V CDR1 and CDR2: MNHEY, SMNVEV (reference sequence). This CDR3 comprises 11 residues. CDR3 nucleotides: TGTGCCAGCAGTTCCTACTACGAGCAGTACTTC. Translated, it gives CASSSYYEQYF.

This clone was picked up a small number of times. This chain uses TRBV27 with TRBJ2-5, with D perhaps TRBD2 (5 bases). This CDR3 comprises 11 residues. Trimming removed 6 bases from V and 5 bases from J, with 7 bases in between. Germline CDR1 and CDR2: MNHEY and SMNVEV (reference sequence). CDR3 DNA sequence: TGTGCCAGCAGACTAGGGGAGACCCAGTACTTC. Translation gives CASRLGETQYF.

This clone was observed a few times. The rearrangement joins TRBV5-4 to TRBJ1-6, with D unclear. Germline V lookup: CDR1 SGHNT, CDR2 YYREEE (reference sequence). The V end was cut by 0 bases, the J end by 5 bases, with 6 bases between. The CDR3 contains 14 residues. CDR3 nucleotide sequence: TGTGCCAGCAGCTTGGACGTTGATAATTCACCCCTCCACTTT. This translates into CASSLDVDNSPLHF. Filled out from reference TRBV5-4 and TRBJ1-6, the complete variable domain reads ETGVTQSPTHLIKTRGQQVTLRCSSQSGHNTVSWYQQALGQGPQFIFQYYREEENGRGNFPPRFSGLQFPNYSSELNVNALELDDSALYLCASSLDVDNSPLHFGNGTRLTVT.

This clone was detected only a few times. The rearrangement uses TRBV5-1 and TRBJ1-1, with unresolved D. The germline V gene has CDR1 SGHRS and CDR2 YFSETQ. This CDR3 has 13 residues. Trimming took 2 bases from V and 5 from J, leaving 10 bases between them. The CDR3 reads CASSFSLPTEAFF. CDR3 in DNA: TGCGCCAGCAGCTTCTCGTTGCCGACTGAAGCTTTCTTT.

The table lists this clone with many counts. J is TRBJ2-1 and V is TRBV11-2; D call uncertain. The germline V and J ends were trimmed by 6 bases and 9 bases, with 12 bases remaining between them. The germline CDR1 and CDR2 sequences are SGHAT and FQNNGV. The CDR3 sequence is 12 residues long. CDR3 protein: CASSSGATEQFF. The DNA for the CDR3 is TGTGCCAGCAGTTCTGGCGCAACTGAGCAGTTCTTC.

This clone has a handful of counts. CDR3 residues: CASSLGTDNQPQHF. Written as DNA, the CDR3 is TGCGCCAGCAGCTTGGGTACAGACAATCAGCCCCAGCATTTT. The chain uses TRBV5-1 and TRBJ1-5, with D unclear. The germline V gene encodes CDR1 SGHRS and CDR2 YFSETQ. The CDR3 loop spans 14 amino acids. V lost 0 bases to trimming and J lost 3 bases, with 7 bases between them.

This clone appeared a few times. The chain combines TRBV11-3 with TRBJ2-7; 8 positions match TRBD1. Per germline, CDR1 SGHNT and CDR2 YENEEA. Losses at the gene ends were 4 bases for V and 1 base for J; bases not matched to a gene: 3. The length of the CDR3 is 14 residues. Written as DNA, the CDR3 is TGTGCCAGCAGCTCATGGGACAGGTCCTACGAGCAGTACTTC. Its protein is CASSSWDRSYEQYF.

With respect to this clone: The sample has other DNA sequences that encode this CDR3 too. The genes are TRBV13 and TRBJ2-1; 7 nucleotides align to TRBD2. Germline V gene lookup returns CDR1 PRHDT and CDR2 FYEKMQ (reference sequence). V lost 5 bases and J lost 4; bases outside the gene matches: 8. This CDR3 is 15 amino acids long. The CDR3 here is CASSPGLAVYNEQFF. CDR3 DNA sequence: TGTGCCAGCAGCCCGGGGCTAGCGGTGTACAATGAGCAGTTCTTC.

This clone was observed a few times. This chain links TRBV5-1 with TRBJ2-1; no clear D gene. This CDR3 is built from 13 residues. The V end was cut by 0 bases, the J end by 4 bases, with 5 bases between. CDR1 SGHRS and CDR2 YFSETQ come from the germline V gene. The CDR3, as DNA: TGCGCCAGCAGCTTGGTGCAGTACAATGAGCAGTTCTTC. It translates to CASSLVQYNEQFF.

This clone was counted between two and nine times. The gene calls are TRBV11-2 and TRBJ2-7; D not resolved. The CDR3 contains 14 residues. Per the germline V gene, CDR1 is SGHAT and CDR2 is FQNNGV. V was pared by 0 bases and J by 6 bases, with 12 bases between. This CDR3 is CASSLDPPAAEQYF. The CDR3 DNA reads TGTGCCAGCAGCTTAGATCCCCCCGCCGCCGAGCAGTACTTC.

This chain uses TRBV2 with TRBJ1-1, with D unresolved. Trimming took 8 bases from V and 3 from J, leaving 7 bases between them. The CDR3 has 11 amino acids. The germline V gene has CDR1 SNHLY and CDR2 FYNNEI. The CDR3 here is CASAPYTEAFF. The CDR3 region has the DNA TGTGCCAGCGCGCCCTACACTGAAGCTTTCTTT.